These 15 T cell receptor beta chains were all obtained from the same sample, sequenced in a study of response to subunit inactivated influenza vaccine. From the RT-PCR reads, TCRdb called clonotypes with MiXCR, one entry per CDR3 protein. The sample yields more than 600,000 distinct CDR3 sequences, around 18% seen once. This specimen was PBMCs from blood, taken 5 days after vaccination. All receptors come from a man aged 45-60 years who received an inactivated influenza vaccine.

A few counts support this clonotype. V gene TRBV7-2 combines with J gene TRBJ2-4, with 7 bases identical to TRBD1. V lost 2 bases and J lost 8; bases outside the gene matches: 3. CDR3 length: 13 residues. CDR1 is SGHTA and CDR2 is FQGNSA in the germline V gene. The CDR3 reads CASSLQGVDIQYF. The DNA of the CDR3 is TGTGCCAGCAGCTTACAGGGGGTTGACATTCAGTACTTC.

This clonotype was seen a few times. The chain carries TRBV24-1 and TRBJ2-1, with 14 nucleotides matching TRBD2. V was pared by 3 bases and J by 3 bases, with 6 bases of the junction left unmatched. The germline V gene has CDR1 KGHDR and CDR2 SFDVKD. This CDR3 contains 18 residues. The CDR3 bases are TGTGCCACCAGTGATCGACTAGCGGGAGGGCCAGACTACAATGAGCAGTTCTTC. Residues: CATSDRLAGGPDYNEQFF.

The rearrangement links TRBV18 to TRBJ2-7, with 9 bases matching TRBD1. The J segment lost 3 bases and the V segment lost 4 bases, leaving 7 bases of the junction unmatched. This CDR3 is 15 amino acids long. Germline CDR1 and CDR2: KGHSH and LQKENI. The CDR3 DNA sequence: TGTGCCAGCTCACTAGGGACAGGGCAAGTCTACGAGCAGTACTTC. It codes for CASSLGTGQVYEQYF. The full variable domain, completed using reference TRBV18 and TRBJ2-7, is NAGVMQNPRHLVRRRGQEARLRCSPMKGHSHVYWYRQLPEEGLKFMVYLQKENIIDESGMPKERFSAEFPKEGPSILRIQQVVRGDSAAYFCASSLGTGQVYEQYFGPGTRLTVT.

This clonotype has just a few counts. The rearrangement links TRBV20-1 to TRBJ2-1; TRBD2 matches at 8 bases. CDR3 length: 16 amino acids. The germline V gene has CDR1 DFQATT and CDR2 SNEGSKA (reference sequence). V shed 2 bases and J 2 bases; nucleotides not matched to a gene: 8. The chain's CDR3 is CSARRARGAAYNEQFF. CDR3 nucleotide sequence: TGCAGTGCTAGAAGGGCGCGGGGGGCCGCCTACAATGAGCAGTTCTTC.

This clonotype was seen at least ten times. The gene calls are TRBV29-1 and TRBJ1-1, with no clear D. V shed 4 bases and J shed 5 bases, with 14 bases lying between them. CDR3 length: 13 residues. CDR1 and CDR2 from the germline V gene are SQVTM and ANQGSEA. In DNA form, the CDR3 reads TGCAGCGTTGCGGCACAAATGGGGACTGAAGCTTTCTTT. Its protein product is CSVAAQMGTEAFF.

This clonotype was counted between two and nine times. The gene calls are TRBV5-1 and TRBJ2-7; 7 bases fit TRBD1. The CDR3 totals 15 residues. CDR1 SGHRS and CDR2 YFSETQ come from the germline V gene. The V and J ends lost 1 base and 6 bases, in that order; junction bases with no gene match: 10. The CDR3 protein is CASSLYVGSGGEQYF. The CDR3 DNA sequence: TGCGCCAGCAGCTTGTACGTGGGGTCAGGGGGCGAGCAGTACTTC.

This chain joins TRBV10-3 and TRBJ1-6, with D maybe TRBD1 (5 bases). The CDR3 totals 14 residues. V was shortened by 0 bases and J by 11 bases, with 11 bases between the two germline ends. In germline, CDR1 is ENHRY, CDR2 SYGVKD. DNA for the CDR3: TGTGCCATCAGTGAGTCTGCAGGGAAGCCACCCCTCCACTTT. Translation gives CAISESAGKPPLHF.

The chain combines TRBV10-3 with TRBJ2-2, with D unclear. The germline V gene has CDR1 ENHRY and CDR2 SYGVKD. Trimming pared 3 bases from V and 2 bases from J, leaving 22 bases between. The CDR3 contains 19 residues. CDR3 sequence (DNA): TGTGCCATCAGTGATATCAGCACAGCCCGACCGATAAACACCGGGGAGCTGTTTTTT. It yields the protein CAISDISTARPINTGELFF.

This clonotype was counted only a few times. V gene TRBV12-3 or TRBV12-4 combines with J gene TRBJ1-4; D not resolved. The CDR3 length is 16 residues. Trimming pared 2 bases from V and 8 bases from J, leaving 18 bases between. The CDR3 loop reads CASSLHGGVAGEKLFF. In DNA form, the CDR3 reads TGTGCCAGCAGTTTACATGGTGGGGTGGCCGGCGAAAAACTGTTTTTT.

The chain combines TRBV6-1 with TRBJ1-1, with D possibly matching TRBD1 (5 bases). Trimming took off 8 bases at V and 6 bases at J, with 16 bases between the two ends. The CDR3 totals 13 residues. CDR1 is MNHNS and CDR2 is SASEGT in the germline V gene. CDR3 nucleotides: TGTGCCAGCCAACCCCTGGGGGTGGCTGAAGCTTTCTTT. The encoded protein is CASQPLGVAEAFF.

The chain employs TRBV7-2 and TRBJ1-3; D not certain. The CDR3 sequence is 16 residues long. The germline V gene has CDR1 SGHTA and CDR2 FQGNSA. V lost 0 bases and J lost 2, with 11 bases in between. CDR3 amino acids: CASSLAARETGNTIYF. The CDR3 region has the DNA TGTGCCAGCAGCTTAGCCGCCCGGGAGACTGGAAACACCATATATTTT.

In this sample, this clonotype turned up a few times. The chain combines TRBV15 with TRBJ2-1; TRBD1 agrees at 8 bases. The J segment lost 4 bases and the V segment lost 3 bases, leaving 11 bases of the junction unmatched. This CDR3 has 17 amino acids. Germline V lookup: CDR1 LNHNV, CDR2 YYDKDF (reference sequence). The CDR3 loop is CATSSEPQGAEYNEQFF. CDR3 DNA: TGTGCCACCAGCAGCGAACCTCAGGGGGCTGAATACAATGAGCAGTTCTTC.

The chain couples TRBV24-1 to TRBJ2-5; 13 positions match TRBD2. The germline V gene encodes CDR1 KGHDR and CDR2 SFDVKD. The J segment lost 4 bases and the V segment lost 3 bases, leaving 4 bases of the junction unmatched. This CDR3 is built from 16 residues. DNA for the CDR3: TGTGCCACCAGTGATACTAGCGGGGGGGCCCGAGAGACCCAGTACTTC. This translates into CATSDTSGGARETQYF.

This clonotype appeared a few times. The CDR3 loop reads CASSRSGGRSYEQYF. CDR3 coding DNA: TGTGCCAGCAGCCGTAGCGGGGGCCGATCCTACGAGCAGTACTTC. The genes are TRBV4-2 and TRBJ2-7; 9 bases fit TRBD2. This CDR3 is 15 amino acids long. The germline V gene encodes CDR1 LGHNA and CDR2 YNFKEQ. The ends lost 4 bases at V and 1 base at J; junction bases unmatched: 5.

This clonotype was counted at least ten times. CDR3 region: CASSQEPVYEQYF. For the CDR3, the DNA is TGCGCCAGCAGCCAAGAACCGGTCTACGAGCAGTACTTC. The chain joins TRBV4-1 to TRBJ2-7; the D is unclear. Germline CDR1 is MGHRA and CDR2 is YSYEKL. Trimming took off 0 bases at V and 3 bases at J, with 6 bases between the two ends. CDR3 size: 13 residues.